This passage covers 30 T cell receptor beta chains from one sample sequenced in a study of shared clonotypes between healthy human individuals. TCRdb's copy holds only in-frame clones and misses some; the assay was immunoSEQ multiplex PCR. The sample shows 2 million to 2.5 million clones, around 95% of them seen only once. The sample consisted of naive CD4+ T cells sorted from blood. Subset noted: CD45RA+ positively selected. These receptors originate from a man between 18 and 29 years old in good health.

The rearrangement links TRBV11-3 to TRBJ2-3; either TRBD1 or TRBD2 may supply D (5 bases each). CDR3 length equals 15 residues. V shed 5 bases and J shed 2 bases, with 14 bases lying between them. CDR1 is SGHNT and CDR2 is YENEEA in the germline V gene. The CDR3 nucleotides read TGTGCCAGCAGCACCCCGAGGGACCCCACAGATACGCAGTATTTT. It is translated as CASSTPRDPTDTQYF.

V gene TRBV5-1 combines with J gene TRBJ1-4; D not certain. CDR3 length: 15 amino acids. Trimming pared 2 bases from V and 4 bases from J, leaving 12 bases between. CDR1 and CDR2 from the germline V gene are SGHRS and YFSETQ. CDR3 sequence reads: CASSFGQSFNEKLFF. DNA for the CDR3: TGCGCCAGCAGCTTCGGCCAGAGCTTTAATGAAAAACTGTTTTTT.

This chain links TRBV9 with TRBJ2-5; 10 bases align to TRBD2. This CDR3 comprises 18 residues. With 2 bases clipped from V and 4 bases from J, the junction kept 14 bases outside the gene matches. Germline assignment: CDR1 SGDLS and CDR2 YYNGEE. The chain's CDR3 is CASSVGGASGRRTETQYF. The CDR3, as DNA: TGTGCCAGCAGCGTTGGAGGGGCTAGCGGGAGAAGGACAGAGACCCAGTACTTC.

The V and J genes are TRBV18 and TRBJ2-5, with 8 bases lining up with TRBD1. The CDR3 sequence is 16 residues long. CDR1 is KGHSH, CDR2 LQKENI, per germline. V shed 1 base, J shed 4 bases, and the junction held 8 bases outside the gene matches. Here the CDR3 reads CASSPLGQGAGETQYF. For the CDR3, the DNA is TGTGCCAGCTCACCACTGGGGCAGGGGGCCGGAGAGACCCAGTACTTC.

V gene TRBV6-5 combines with J gene TRBJ1-1; TRBD1 matches at 9 bases. Losses at the gene ends were 0 bases for V and 6 bases for J; bases not matched to a gene: 5. Germline-derived CDR1 and CDR2 are MNHEY and SVGAGI. This CDR3 is 15 amino acids long. CDR3: CASSYSGQGFAEAFF. The CDR3, as DNA: TGTGCCAGCAGTTACTCGGGACAGGGATTCGCTGAAGCTTTCTTT.

The CDR3 DNA sequence: TGCGCCAGCAGCCAAGTTAAAACAGGGCTCGGTCAGCCCCAGCATTTT. Translated: CASSQVKTGLGQPQHF. The chain employs TRBV4-1 and TRBJ1-5; perhaps TRBD1 as D (6 bases). The CDR3 runs to 16 residues. The V gene's germline CDR1 is MGHRA and CDR2 YSYEKL. V dropped 1 base and J dropped 6 bases, with 16 bases sitting between them.

This chain connects TRBV11-3 to TRBJ2-1; D gene unclear. The germline V gene encodes CDR1 SGHNT and CDR2 YENEEA. V dropped 0 bases and J dropped 4 bases, with 7 bases sitting between them. The CDR3 length is 14 residues. The chain's CDR3 is CASSLDRQYNEQFF. The CDR3 DNA follows: TGTGCCAGCAGCTTAGATCGGCAGTACAATGAGCAGTTCTTC.

In the case of this clone: A junction boundary mismatches the germline segment, possibly from a read error. The chain carries TRBV18 and TRBJ2-6; perhaps D is TRBD1 or TRBD2 (6 bases each). Germline V CDR1 and CDR2: KGHSH, LQKENI. This CDR3 spans 18 amino acids. CDR3: CASSPRGTPVSGANVLAF. The CDR3 nucleotides are TGTGCCAGCTCACCACGCGGGACACCGGTCTCTGGGGCCAACGTCCTGGCTTTC.

The chain joins TRBV6-5 to TRBJ1-5, with 7 bases identical to TRBD1. This CDR3 is built from 14 residues. Germline values: CDR1 MNHEY, CDR2 SVGAGI. V shed 4 bases and J 6 bases; nucleotides not matched to a gene: 6. The CDR3 DNA reads TGTGCCAGCAGTTTACACGACAGGGCTCAGCCCCAGCATTTT. It is translated as CASSLHDRAQPQHF.

This chain uses TRBV6-5 with TRBJ2-1; D is uncertain. This CDR3 is built from 11 residues. With 6 bases removed from V and 7 bases from J, the gap between germline ends came to 7 bases. Per the germline V gene, CDR1 is MNHEY and CDR2 is SVGAGI. CDR3: CASSRQNEQFF. CDR3 nucleotides: TGTGCCAGCAGCCGCCAAAATGAGCAGTTCTTC.

The chain combines TRBV6-1 with TRBJ2-1; 7 bases line up with TRBD2. Germline V gene sequence: CDR1 MNHNS, CDR2 SASEGT. V gave up 4 bases and J gave up 1 base; unmatched junction bases: 4. The CDR3 covers 15 residues. The CDR3 region has the DNA TGTGCCAGCAGTGGTTTTAGCGGGTCCTACAATGAGCAGTTCTTC. It translates to CASSGFSGSYNEQFF.

This chain connects TRBV10-1 to TRBJ2-7; 7 nucleotides line up with TRBD2. This CDR3 has 14 residues. Unmatched junction bases numbered 6, after V lost 0 bases and J lost 7 bases. Germline CDR1 reads WNHNN; CDR2 reads SYGVQD (reference sequence). The CDR3 nucleotides are TGCGCCAGCAGTGAGTCGATCCTAGCGGAGGAGCAGTACTTC. Protein product: CASSESILAEEQYF.

This sequence joins TRBV5-4 and TRBJ1-2; D not certain. The V and J ends lost 3 bases and 5 bases respectively, with 11 bases between them. Germline V lookup: CDR1 SGHNT, CDR2 YYREEE (reference sequence). The CDR3 sequence is 13 residues long. The CDR3 is CASSSPGWYGYTF. The CDR3 DNA sequence: TGTGCCAGCAGCTCGCCGGGCTGGTATGGCTACACCTTC.

J is TRBJ2-1 and V is TRBV18, with 16 nucleotides matching TRBD2. The CDR3 totals 17 residues. Germline V gene sequence: CDR1 KGHSH, CDR2 LQKENI. Unmatched junction bases numbered 10, after V lost 4 bases and J lost 10 bases. This CDR3 is CASSLSGLAGGPQEQFF. The CDR3 DNA sequence: TGTGCCAGCTCACTCTCGGGACTAGCGGGGGGGCCTCAAGAGCAGTTCTTC.

The sample holds one count of this clone. The DNA of the CDR3 is TGTGCCAGCAGCTTAAGGGGTCCGGGGAACTATGGCTACACCTTC. It yields the protein CASSLRGPGNYGYTF. The V gene is TRBV7-9, the J gene TRBJ1-2, with D possibly being TRBD1 (5 bases). The CDR3 has 15 residues. The germline CDR1 and CDR2 sequences are SEHNR and FQNEAQ (reference sequence). With 2 bases removed from V and 2 bases from J, the gap between germline ends came to 12 bases.

This sequence joins TRBV28 and TRBJ1-5; D gene unclear. This CDR3 contains 12 residues. Germline values: CDR1 MDHEN, CDR2 SYDVKM. V lost 2 bases to trimming and J lost 7 bases, with 6 bases between them. CDR3 sequence: CASSLILQPQHF. CDR3 bases: TGTGCCAGCAGTTTAATCCTCCAGCCCCAGCATTTT.

This clone was recorded only once. This chain uses TRBV29-1 with TRBJ2-4, with 11 nucleotides matching TRBD1. The CDR3 length is 15 residues. CDR1 and CDR2 (germline): SQVTM, ANQGSEA. Trimming removed 0 bases from V and 7 bases from J; junction bases left unmatched: 5. CDR3 region: CSVEDRDRGTNIQYF. The DNA of the CDR3 is TGCAGCGTTGAAGATCGGGACAGGGGGACTAACATTCAGTACTTC.

The chain uses TRBV19 and TRBJ2-2; the D call may be TRBD1 or TRBD2 (5 bases each). Trimming removed 5 bases at V and 5 bases at J, with 9 bases between. The CDR3 is 13 amino acids. Germline V gives CDR1 LNHDA, CDR2 SQIVND (reference sequence). In DNA, the CDR3 is TGTGCCAGTAGTGTCGGGGCGACCGGGGAGCTGTTTTTT. Translated: CASSVGATGELFF.

The count of this clone is one. The chain employs TRBV30 and TRBJ2-7; TRBD1 is a possible D gene (5 bases). The germline gives CDR1 GTSNPN, CDR2 SVGIG (reference sequence). The V and J ends lost 8 bases and 9 bases respectively, with 17 bases between them. This CDR3 region has 11 residues. The CDR3 DNA sequence: TGTGCCGGGGCCCTAGACAGTTCGCAGTACTTC. It encodes CAGALDSSQYF.

This chain links TRBV15 with TRBJ1-4; D is perhaps TRBD1 (6 bases). Germline-derived CDR1 and CDR2 are LNHNV and YYDKDF (reference sequence). Trimming shortened V by 0 bases and J by 11 bases, and 16 bases separated the two germline ends. The CDR3 contains 15 residues. CDR3 DNA: TGTGCCACCAGCAGAGATCTGGGGGACACCGCGAAACTGTTTTTT. Its protein is CATSRDLGDTAKLFF. Variable domain in full (rest from reference TRBV15 and TRBJ1-4): DAMVIQNPRYQVTQFGKPVTLSCSQTLNHNVMYWYQQKSSQAPKLLFHYYDKDFNNEADTPDNFQSRRPNTSFCFLDIRSPGLGDTAMYLCATSRDLGDTAKLFFGSGTQLSVL.

This clone has a single count. The sample holds other DNA sequences that translate to the same CDR3. This sequence joins TRBV4-3 and TRBJ1-2; D might be TRBD1 (5 bases). V gave up 0 bases and J gave up 2 bases, with 13 bases separating them. The CDR3 is 16 residues long. Germline V lookup: CDR1 LGHNA, CDR2 YSLEER. CDR3 amino acids: CASSQEYGTANYGYTF. CDR3 nucleotide sequence: TGCGCCAGCAGCCAAGAATACGGGACCGCCAACTATGGCTACACCTTC.

As concerns this clone: The same CDR3 arises from other DNA sequences in this sample as well. The V and J genes are TRBV9 and TRBJ2-1, with 9 positions matching TRBD2. After removal of 2 bases from V and 4 bases from J, the junction contained 4 bases not matched to a gene. Germline V gene data show CDR1 as SGDLS and CDR2 as YYNGEE. There are 15 residues in the CDR3. The CDR3 DNA is TGTGCCAGCAGCGTGGGACTAGCAGGGTACAATGAGCAGTTCTTC. Translating it yields CASSVGLAGYNEQFF.

This rearrangement joins TRBV5-1 to TRBJ2-7; D unclear. Trimming took 1 base from V and 2 from J, leaving 10 bases between them. Germline assignment: CDR1 SGHRS and CDR2 YFSETQ. The length of the CDR3 is 14 residues. The CDR3 loop is CASSLPGGTYEQYF. Written as DNA, the CDR3 is TGCGCCAGCAGCTTGCCCGGCGGTACCTACGAGCAGTACTTC.

This chain uses TRBV5-1 with TRBJ2-1; the match to TRBD1 covers 7 bases. The V gene end was trimmed by 0 bases and the J gene end by 4 bases; junction bases not matched to a gene: 4. This CDR3 spans 15 amino acids. Germline CDR1 and CDR2: SGHRS and YFSETQ. This chain's CDR3 is CASSLATGDYNEQFF. The CDR3 DNA reads as TGCGCCAGCAGCTTGGCAACAGGGGATTACAATGAGCAGTTCTTC.

The J gene is TRBJ2-5, the V gene TRBV15; D call uncertain. Per the germline V gene, CDR1 is LNHNV and CDR2 is YYDKDF (reference sequence). V lost 0 bases to trimming and J lost 4 bases, with 3 bases between them. CDR3 size: 12 residues. The CDR3 spells CATSREVETQYF. CDR3 DNA sequence: TGTGCCACCAGCAGAGAAGTAGAGACCCAGTACTTC.

This clone was found once. One end of the junction fails to match germline, which may point to a read error. The rearrangement links TRBV19 to TRBJ1-3; maybe TRBD1 (5 bases). The CDR3 is made up of 13 amino acids. The germline V gene encodes CDR1 LNHDA and CDR2 SQIVND (reference sequence). The CDR3 sequence: CASSVRDAYNPDF. As DNA, the CDR3 is TGTGCCAGTAGTGTCCGGGACGCATACAACCCCGATTTT.

The genes are TRBV11-3 and TRBJ2-5; D might be TRBD1 or TRBD2, each matching 6 bases. The V and J ends lost 5 bases and 4 bases respectively, with 11 bases between them. Looked up from germline, CDR1 is SGHNT and CDR2 is YENEEA. The CDR3 covers 13 residues. CDR3 region: CASSPGGTETQYF. Here the CDR3 DNA reads TGTGCCAGCAGCCCCGGGGGCACAGAGACCCAGTACTTC.

The genes are TRBV11-2 and TRBJ2-7, with TRBD2 matching 14 bases. V dropped 5 bases and J dropped 4; count of bases not matched to a gene: 4. CDR1 is SGHAT and CDR2 is FQNNGV in the germline V gene. The CDR3 loop spans 15 amino acids. CDR3 region: CASSPGTSGGYEQYF. CDR3 DNA sequence: TGTGCCAGCAGCCCCGGGACTAGCGGGGGTTACGAGCAGTACTTC.

V and J are TRBV28 and TRBJ2-7; 8 bases are a match to TRBD1. The CDR3 sequence is 15 residues long. Germline values: CDR1 MDHEN, CDR2 SYDVKM. The V segment lost 6 bases and the J segment 1 base; nucleotides outside the gene matches: 8. CDR3 in amino acids: CASSFTDRASYEQYF. In nucleotides, the CDR3 is TGTGCCAGCAGCTTCACGGACAGGGCGTCCTACGAGCAGTACTTC.

The chain recombines TRBV29-1 with TRBJ1-2, with D tentatively TRBD1 (6 bases). The CDR3 spans 14 residues. Germline V gene lookup returns CDR1 SQVTM and CDR2 ANQGSEA. V was trimmed by 3 bases and J by 5 bases, leaving 16 bases between them. This CDR3 reads CSVERRQAAYGYTF. CDR3 DNA: TGCAGCGTTGAGAGGCGACAGGCTGCTTATGGCTACACCTTC.